This TCR beta chain was documented in a study of shared clonotypes between healthy human individuals (dated by TCRdb to the early 2020s). General notes on the study: The cohort comprised a couple of women and a few men aged 18 to 49 years. For each donor, three plates each were used for CD4 naive and CD4 memory, two plates were used for CD8 naive, and one plate was used for CD8 memory. To estimate repertoire size and how much clonotypes are shared between individuals, the study performed deep sequencing of blood TCR repertoires from about five healthy adults. To increase sequencing depth and limit assay-specific biases, different laboratories used diverse techniques to prepare libraries and sequence TCR repertoires. Per donor, leukapheresis produced somewhere between about 0.94 and 9 billion PBMCs. General findings and caveats noted by the study authors: Based on pairwise subsampling, the degree of clonotype sharing among donors was expected to be affected by sequencing depth. Compared with non-shared clonotypes, the clonotypes found in all four sorted-subset donors had higher generation probabilities. Naive subsets generally had larger estimated clonotype richness than memory subsets did. Even with the large sequencing depth, rarefaction of the sorted-subset datasets indicated that sequencing was incomplete. Only blood was sampled, and tissue TCR repertoires likely differ from those in blood. Across a handful of donors, approximately 4.6% of naive CD4, approximately 3.6% of naive CD8, 2% to 2.5% of memory CD4, and 0.3% to 0.45% of memory CD8 clonotypes were shared. The small number of donors limited the genetic and exposure-history diversity represented.

Comments on this clone: The clone's antigen remains unknown. No much larger clonotype is one base removed from it; base qualities were not supplied.

TCR CDR3 regions were amplified from genomic DNA by multiplex PCR using the deep immunoSEQ assay. For each cell subset, the extracted genomic DNA was distributed evenly across all wells of several immunoSEQ 96-well plates, and each plate served as one replicate. For sorted subsets, about 200 ng genomic DNA, equal to about 30,000 T cell genomes, was loaded into each replicate PCR. Purified libraries were measured with a Qubit 3.0 fluorometer, size-checked on a Bioanalyzer 2100, and measured again with the KAPA Library Quantification kit. A separate single-read 150-cycle Illumina NextSeq 550 flow cell was used to sequence each immunoSEQ 96-well plate. The study's own analysis went as follows. The immunoSEQ output contained only junctional sequences without quality scores, so filtering could not match that applied to full-length reads. Sequences were annotated with PyIR, a Python wrapper for IgBLAST v1.9, using IMGT germline references to assign V/J genes and CDR3. Reads were filtered out if the reads had weak V/J assignments (E-value above 1e-6), no CDR3, stop codons, out-of-frame junctions, or ambiguous translated residues. V3J clonotypes were defined as sequences sharing an identical inferred V gene, J gene, and CDR3 amino acid sequence. Percentage overlap between repertoires was computed as shared unique clonotypes divided by the size of the smaller repertoire. RTK rarefaction, the Chao1 estimator, and Recon v2.1 estimates of unobserved clonotypes were used to assess repertoire richness. For all TCRbeta clonotypes obtained by the gDNA method from a few donors, generation probabilities were computed with OLGA. TCRdb retrieved this table from immuneACCESS and kept in-frame rearrangements only. Not all clones are present; in checked studies, unresolved V genes account for under half, and no reason is known for the remainder. Clonal size and the V and J genes are those of that table, whereas D and trimming came from the DNA. In this sample the table shows roughly 2.1 million clones, 85% to 95% of which occur a single time. Of the sample, around 1.7% falls within the top ten clones.

CD8 naive samples were obtained by positive selection for CCR7 among CD45RO-negative cells, yielding a CD45RA+CCR7+ population from which TemRA cells were excluded. The donors were healthy, HIV-negative adults who had no recently reported acute infections or vaccinations. Only Caucasian adults living in Nashville, Tennessee, USA were represented among the donors. Blood was obtained by leukapheresis, after which PBMCs were separated by Ficoll-Histopaque density gradient centrifugation and cryopreserved in liquid nitrogen vapor phase. Analytical flow cytometry was used to check the purity and quantity of each magnetically sorted T cell population. Genomic DNA was isolated from each sorted fraction and quantified by UV absorbance on a Nanodrop 2000c. The germline V gene (reference sequence) gives CDR1 as MNHEY and CDR2 as SMNVEV. V has 4 bases trimmed and J has 5 bases trimmed; junction bases matching no gene number 4. The CDR3 covers 16 residues, taking in both the cysteine and the phenylalanine. Just the 48-base CDR3 DNA is kept, in frame starting at base 1.

The sample consisted of naive CD8+ T cells from PBMCs. The sample's cell subset or site label is to be understood as: CD45RA+CCR7+. The TCR comes from a man aged 18 to 29 in good health. Some clones in this sample may be carry-over from other donors' samples. The sequence joins TRBV27 to TRBJ2-2; a stretch of 13 junction bases matches TRBD2. Read as DNA, the sequence is TGTGCCAGCAGTTGGACTAGCGGGAGTAAGACCGGGGAGCTGTTTTTT. Its amino acids are CASSWTSGSKTGELFF.